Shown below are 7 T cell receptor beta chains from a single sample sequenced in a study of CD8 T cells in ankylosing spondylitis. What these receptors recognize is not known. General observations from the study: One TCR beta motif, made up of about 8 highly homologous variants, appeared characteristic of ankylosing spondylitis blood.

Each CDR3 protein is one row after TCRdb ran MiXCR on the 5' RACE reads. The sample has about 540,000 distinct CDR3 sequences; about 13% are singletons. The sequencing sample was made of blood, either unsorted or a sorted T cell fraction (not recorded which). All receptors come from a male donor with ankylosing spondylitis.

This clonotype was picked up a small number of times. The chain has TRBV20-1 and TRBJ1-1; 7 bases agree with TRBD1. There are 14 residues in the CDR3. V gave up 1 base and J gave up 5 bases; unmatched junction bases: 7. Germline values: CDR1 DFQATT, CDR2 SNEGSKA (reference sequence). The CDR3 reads CSARGTGVGTEAFF. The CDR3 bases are TGCAGTGCTAGAGGGACAGGCGTGGGTACTGAAGCTTTCTTT.

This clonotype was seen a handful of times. Here the CDR3 reads CARAAAYEQFF. The CDR3 DNA is TGTGCCCGGGCGGCGGCCTATGAGCAGTTCTTC. The V and J genes are TRBV10-3 and TRBJ2-1; no definite D call. V lost 11 bases and J 8 bases, leaving 13 bases between the germline ends. The CDR3 is made up of 11 amino acids. Germline CDR1 is ENHRY and CDR2 is SYGVKD.

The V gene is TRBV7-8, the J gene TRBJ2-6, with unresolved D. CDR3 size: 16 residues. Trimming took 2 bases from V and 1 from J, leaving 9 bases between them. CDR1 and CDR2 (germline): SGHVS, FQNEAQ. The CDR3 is CASSLRAVSGANVLTF. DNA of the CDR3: TGTGCCAGCAGCTTAAGGGCGGTTTCTGGGGCCAACGTCCTGACTTTC. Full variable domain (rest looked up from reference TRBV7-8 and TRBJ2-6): GAGVSQSPRYKVAKRGQDVALRCDPISGHVSLFWYQQALGQGPEFLTYFQNEAQLDKSGLPSDRFFAERPEGSVSTLKIQRTQQEDSAVYLCASSLRAVSGANVLTFGAGSRLTVL.

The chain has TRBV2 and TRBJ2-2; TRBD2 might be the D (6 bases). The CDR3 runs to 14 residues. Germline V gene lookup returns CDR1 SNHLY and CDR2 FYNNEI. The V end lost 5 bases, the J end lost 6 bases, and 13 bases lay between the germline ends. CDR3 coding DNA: TGTGCCAGCAGTCCGGGACTCCGTTCCGGGGAGCTGTTTTTT. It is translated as CASSPGLRSGELFF.

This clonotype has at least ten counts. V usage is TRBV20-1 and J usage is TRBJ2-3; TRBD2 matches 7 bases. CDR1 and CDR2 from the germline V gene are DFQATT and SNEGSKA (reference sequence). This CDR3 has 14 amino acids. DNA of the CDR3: TGCACCGCCCTGTACAGCGGGAAGACAGATACGCAGTATTTT. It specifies CTALYSGKTDTQYF.

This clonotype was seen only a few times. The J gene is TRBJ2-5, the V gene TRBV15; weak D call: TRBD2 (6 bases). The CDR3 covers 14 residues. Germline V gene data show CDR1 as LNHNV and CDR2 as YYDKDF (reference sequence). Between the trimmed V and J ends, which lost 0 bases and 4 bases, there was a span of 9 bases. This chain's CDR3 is CATSRDLGGETQYF. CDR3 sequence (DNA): TGTGCCACCAGCAGAGATCTGGGAGGAGAGACCCAGTACTTC.

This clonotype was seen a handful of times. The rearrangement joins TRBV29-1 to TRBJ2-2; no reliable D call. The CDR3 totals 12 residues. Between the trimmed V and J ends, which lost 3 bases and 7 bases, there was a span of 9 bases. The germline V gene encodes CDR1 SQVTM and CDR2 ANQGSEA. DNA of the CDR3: TGCAGCGTTGAGGAGCGTGTCGGGGAGCTGTTTTTT. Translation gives CSVEERVGELFF.